The 3 T cell receptor beta chains below come from one sample, sequenced in a study of blood T cells in healthy people across ages. Then a second PCR, running roughly 7 to 11 cycles, was carried out with a sample-barcoded 5' primer and a J-beta primer mix. One entry per CDR3 protein results from TCRdb running MiXCR on the 5' RACE reads. The sample has fewer than 1,200,000 distinct CDR3 sequences, less than 25% seen once. These data were also filed under a second study, of T cells of mothers and their children.

Sequenced sample: blood. All receptors come from a girl under 10 years old in good health.

This clonotype appeared a few times. The chain recombines TRBV6-1 with TRBJ2-1, with D maybe TRBD2 (6 bases). The CDR3 has 13 amino acids. The V and J ends lost 4 bases and 5 bases respectively, with 9 bases between them. Germline-derived CDR1 and CDR2 are MNHNS and SASEGT. CDR3 bases: TGTGCCAGCAGTGGGAGGGAAGACAATGAGCAGTTCTTC. Amino acids: CASSGREDNEQFF.

Only a few counts were recorded for this clonotype. The chain recombines TRBV28 with TRBJ1-4, with D possibly being TRBD1 (5 bases). The length of the CDR3 is 16 residues. The V gene's germline CDR1 is MDHEN and CDR2 SYDVKM. V was trimmed by 9 bases and J by 5 bases, leaving 22 bases between them. The CDR3 spells CASGSPDSKANEKLFF. In nucleotides, the CDR3 is TGTGCCAGTGGGTCCCCCGACAGCAAAGCGAATGAAAAACTGTTTTTT.

This chain connects TRBV7-6 to TRBJ2-7, with TRBD1 matching 10 bases. Per the germline V gene, CDR1 is SGHVS and CDR2 is FNYEAQ. This CDR3 is built from 15 residues. V trimming: 6 bases; J trimming: 3 bases; junction bases outside the gene matches: 8. CDR3 nucleotides: TGTGCCAGCAGTCCAGGACAGGGGGTTATCTACGAGCAGTACTTC. Translation gives CASSPGQGVIYEQYF.